These 20 T cell receptor beta chains were all obtained from the same sample, sequenced in a study of blood T cell repertoires in COVID-19. Here immunoSEQ multiplex PCR was the method, and the copy in TCRdb shows in-frame clones only, minus some. The profile shows 150,000 to 170,000 clones, 84% of them singletons. Sequencing input: PBMCs or T cells enriched from blood (not recorded which). These receptors all stem from a man aged 50 or older who had recovered from COVID-19.

This clone showed up just once. V is TRBV11-3 and J is TRBJ2-7; D perhaps matches TRBD1 (6 bases). Germline-derived CDR1 and CDR2 are SGHNT and YENEEA. V gave up 5 bases and J gave up 2 bases, with 13 bases separating them. This CDR3 comprises 14 residues. CDR3 residues: CASSTDRYPYEQYF. The CDR3 DNA reads as TGTGCCAGCAGCACCGACAGGTACCCCTACGAGCAGTACTTC. Based on the CDR3 plus reference TRBV11-3 and TRBJ2-7, the full variable domain is EAGVVQSPRYKIIEKKQPVAFWCNPISGHNTLYWYLQNLGQGPELLIRYENEEAVDDSQLPKDRFSAERLKGVDSTLKIQPAELGDSAVYLCASSTDRYPYEQYFGPGTRLTVT.

The chain couples TRBV18 to TRBJ1-3; no clear D gene. The V end lost 4 bases, the J end lost 0 bases, and 10 bases lay between the germline ends. This CDR3 is 15 amino acids long. Germline loops: CDR1 KGHSH, CDR2 LQKENI. In nucleotides, the CDR3 is TGTGCCAGCTCACTAGACCGGAGCTCTGGAAACACCATATATTTT. Translating it yields CASSLDRSSGNTIYF. The whole variable domain, filled in from reference TRBV18 and TRBJ1-3, reads NAGVMQNPRHLVRRRGQEARLRCSPMKGHSHVYWYRQLPEEGLKFMVYLQKENIIDESGMPKERFSAEFPKEGPSILRIQQVVRGDSAAYFCASSLDRSSGNTIYFGEGSWLTVV.

The chain joins TRBV6-2 or TRBV6-3 to TRBJ1-5; 8 bases match TRBD1. The CDR3 is 17 amino acids. V lost 2 bases, J lost 6 bases, and 12 bases stayed unmatched. CDR1 and CDR2 from the germline V gene are MNHEY and SVGEGT. CDR3 DNA: TGTGCCAGCAGTTACCGCCGGACAGGGAATGAGGCTCAGCCCCAGCATTTT. Translation: CASSYRRTGNEAQPQHF.

Relative to its sample, this clone is medium-sized. The chain employs TRBV29-1 and TRBJ1-1; TRBD1 agrees at 7 bases. After removal of 7 bases from V and 4 bases from J, the junction contained 6 bases not matched to a gene. The CDR3 is made up of 12 amino acids. The germline CDR1 and CDR2 sequences are SQVTM and ANQGSEA. The CDR3 sequence is CSGNTGVTEAFF. CDR3 DNA sequence: TGCAGCGGCAATACAGGGGTCACTGAAGCTTTCTTT.

V gene TRBV28 combines with J gene TRBJ1-5, with 8 bases aligning to TRBD1. The CDR3 runs 15 residues. J gave up 2 bases and V 6 bases, and 6 bases lay outside the gene matches. Germline CDR1 MDHEN, CDR2 SYDVKM. CDR3 residues: CASSYQGARNQPQHF. CDR3 bases: TGTGCCAGCAGCTACCAGGGGGCCCGCAATCAGCCCCAGCATTTT.

The rearrangement joins TRBV30 to TRBJ1-5, with D tentatively TRBD1 (5 bases). The CDR3 extends over 13 amino acids. Germline V gene data show CDR1 as GTSNPN and CDR2 as SVGIG (reference sequence). V lost 1 base and J lost 7, with 11 bases in between. In nucleotides, the CDR3 is TGTGCCTGGAGTGCTGGGGGGAGGCAGCCCCAGCATTTT. Its protein product is CAWSAGGRQPQHF.

The chain uses TRBV11-3 and TRBJ1-1; no clear D. CDR1 SGHNT and CDR2 YENEEA come from the germline V gene. The CDR3 loop spans 16 amino acids. With 4 bases removed from V and 1 base from J, the gap between germline ends came to 16 bases. Here the CDR3 reads CASSSNARRRNTEAFF. CDR3 nucleotide sequence: TGTGCCAGCAGCTCAAATGCCAGGAGGCGGAACACTGAAGCTTTCTTT.

The rearrangement uses TRBV7-8 and TRBJ2-1, with 8 bases aligning to TRBD1. Germline V gene data show CDR1 as SGHVS and CDR2 as FQNEAQ. Trimming cost V 5 bases and J 2 bases; bases outside gene matches: 5. The CDR3 totals 15 residues. CDR3 in amino acids: CASSPTGETYNEQFF. The CDR3 nucleotides are TGTGCCAGCAGCCCGACAGGGGAAACCTACAATGAGCAGTTCTTC.

The J gene is TRBJ1-4, the V gene TRBV4-3; TRBD1 matches 10 bases. CDR3 length equals 16 residues. Germline lookup yields CDR1 LGHNA and CDR2 YSLEER. The trim removed 6 bases at V and 5 bases at J, leaving 9 bases unmatched. CDR3 in amino acids: CASRAGTGERNEKLFF. The CDR3 bases are TGCGCCAGCAGAGCCGGGACAGGGGAGCGAAATGAAAAACTGTTTTTT.

The chain couples TRBV3-1 (or the pseudogene TRBV3-2) to TRBJ2-1, with 10 bases aligning to TRBD2. V lost 3 bases, J lost 6 bases, and 11 bases stayed unmatched. The V gene's germline CDR1 is LGHDT and CDR2 YNNKEL (reference sequence). This CDR3 region has 17 residues. This chain's CDR3 is CASSQMILASGGNEQFF. CDR3 DNA: TGTGCCAGCAGCCAGATGATTTTGGCTAGCGGGGGCAATGAGCAGTTCTTC.

V is TRBV12-3 or TRBV12-4 and J is TRBJ2-6; D is unresolved. This CDR3 has 13 amino acids. Between the trimmed V and J ends, which lost 4 bases and 3 bases, there was a span of 4 bases. The CDR3 DNA follows: TGTGCCAGCAGTTCGGGTGGGGCCAACGTCCTGACTTTC. It is translated as CASSSGGANVLTF.

The chain couples TRBV7-3 to TRBJ1-1; TRBD1 aligns across 9 bases. The germline V gene encodes CDR1 SGHTA and CDR2 FQGTGA. The V gene end was trimmed by 4 bases and the J gene end by 3 bases; junction bases not matched to a gene: 18. The CDR3 totals 19 residues. CDR3 loop: CASSSHHELIQGADTEAFF. The CDR3 DNA follows: TGTGCCAGCAGCTCCCACCACGAGCTAATACAGGGGGCTGACACTGAAGCTTTCTTT.

This chain joins TRBV18 and TRBJ1-1; D is unresolved. Germline CDR1 KGHSH, CDR2 LQKENI. The CDR3 length is 14 residues. V was cut by 2 bases and J by 1 base, with 8 bases left in between. The CDR3, as DNA: TGTGCCAGCTCACCATCCGTGCGGAACACTGAAGCTTTCTTT. It yields the protein CASSPSVRNTEAFF.

The chain recombines TRBV7-2 with TRBJ1-2, with 8 bases aligning to TRBD1. The CDR3 has 15 residues. Per germline, CDR1 SGHTA and CDR2 FQGNSA. J lost 8 bases, V lost 1 base, and 9 bases had no gene match. DNA for the CDR3: TGTGCCAGCAGCTTAGATTGGACAGGGAGTCAGGGCTACACCTTC. The encoded protein is CASSLDWTGSQGYTF.

The chain employs TRBV5-4 and TRBJ2-7; perhaps TRBD1 as D (6 bases). Germline-derived CDR1 and CDR2 are SGHNT and YYREEE (reference sequence). V lost 4 bases to trimming and J lost 3 bases, with 17 bases between them. This CDR3 is 15 amino acids long. The CDR3 sequence: CASSQDTGNLYEQYF. CDR3 coding DNA: TGTGCCAGCAGCCAAGATACAGGGAACCTCTACGAGCAGTACTTC.

The chain carries TRBV9 and TRBJ1-5; D remains ambiguous. Trimming left V 0 bases short and J 9 bases short, with 10 bases between. CDR1 is SGDLS and CDR2 is YYNGEE in the germline V gene. The CDR3 sequence is 13 residues long. The CDR3 protein is CASSVALEGPQHF. The CDR3 nucleotides read TGTGCCAGCAGCGTAGCTTTAGAGGGGCCCCAGCATTTT.

This clone was recorded a few times. This chain links TRBV27 with TRBJ1-1, with TRBD1 matching 7 bases. Germline loops: CDR1 MNHEY, CDR2 SMNVEV (reference sequence). CDR3 length equals 15 residues. V gave up 5 bases and J gave up 4 bases; unmatched junction bases: 10. The CDR3, as DNA: TGTGCCAGCAGTGAGACAGGGAATTTCGGCACTGAAGCTTTCTTT. Translating it yields CASSETGNFGTEAFF.

The chain combines TRBV19 with TRBJ1-5; possibly TRBD1 for D (5 bases). The germline V gene has CDR1 LNHDA and CDR2 SQIVND (reference sequence). V was cut by 5 bases and J by 2 bases, with 13 bases left in between. The CDR3 has 15 residues. The CDR3 nucleotides read TGTGCCAGTAGTGAAAGGGGCCTAGGCAATCAGCCCCAGCATTTT. Its protein is CASSERGLGNQPQHF.

This chain joins TRBV9 and TRBJ1-1; TRBD1 might be the D (5 bases). V dropped 0 bases and J dropped 1 base, with 10 bases sitting between them. Germline CDR1 is SGDLS and CDR2 is YYNGEE. This CDR3 has 15 residues. The CDR3 region has the DNA TGTGCCAGCAGCGTAGTGGCGGGGGGGAACACTGAAGCTTTCTTT. Amino acid sequence: CASSVVAGGNTEAFF.

The V and J genes are TRBV5-1 and TRBJ2-7; the match to TRBD1 covers 9 bases. The CDR3 covers 16 residues. V shed 2 bases and J 6 bases; nucleotides not matched to a gene: 12. Germline loops: CDR1 SGHRS, CDR2 YFSETQ. The CDR3 DNA follows: TGCGCCAGCAGCTTCCGGGCGGGACAGGGAACGTCCGAGCAGTACTTC. This translates into CASSFRAGQGTSEQYF.